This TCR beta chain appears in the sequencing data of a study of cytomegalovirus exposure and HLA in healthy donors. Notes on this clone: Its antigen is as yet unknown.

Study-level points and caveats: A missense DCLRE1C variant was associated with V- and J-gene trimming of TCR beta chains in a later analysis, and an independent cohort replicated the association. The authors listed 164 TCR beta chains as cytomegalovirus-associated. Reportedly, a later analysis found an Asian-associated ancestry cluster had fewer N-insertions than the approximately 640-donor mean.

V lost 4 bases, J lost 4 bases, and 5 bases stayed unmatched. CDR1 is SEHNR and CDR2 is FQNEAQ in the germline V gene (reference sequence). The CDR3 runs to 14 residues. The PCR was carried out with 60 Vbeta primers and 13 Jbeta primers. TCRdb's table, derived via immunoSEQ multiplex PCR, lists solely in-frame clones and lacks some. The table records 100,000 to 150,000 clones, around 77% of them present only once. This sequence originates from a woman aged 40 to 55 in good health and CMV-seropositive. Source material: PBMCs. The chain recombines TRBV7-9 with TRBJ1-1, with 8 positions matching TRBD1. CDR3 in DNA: TGTGCCAGCAGCTCCACCAGGGGGCGCACTGAAGCTTTCTTT. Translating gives CASSSTRGRTEAFF.